This entry is about one T cell receptor beta chain. What it binds is not known. The CDR3 totals 14 residues. Germline lookup yields CDR1 SGHDT and CDR2 YYEEEE. V was trimmed by 2 bases and J by 0 bases, leaving 9 bases between them. The sample belongs to a study of siplizumab effects on memory and regulatory T cells. Study observations and caveats: Apparently more diverse than memory cells, naive T cells also seemed major alloresponse contributors.

The protocol was immunoSEQ multiplex PCR, while the TCRdb copy is restricted to in-frame clones and leaves out a portion. Here the sample spans roughly 100,000 clones, approximately 94% being singletons. The sequenced sample consisted of CD4+ T cells sorted from blood. The source of this sequence is a human donor in good health. V is TRBV5-6 and J is TRBJ2-7, with D uncertain. Written as DNA, the CDR3 is TGTGCCAGCAGCTTTCTTGGAAGCTCCTACGAGCAGTACTTC. This translates into CASSFLGSSYEQYF.